These 28 T cell receptor beta chains originate from one sample sequenced in a study of blood T cell repertoires in COVID-19. The data were produced by immunoSEQ multiplex PCR, yet TCRdb's version contains in-frame clones alone and is incomplete. The table lists about 320,000 clones, more than 75% of them singletons. Sequenced sample: PBMCs or T cells enriched from blood (not recorded which). These receptors originate from a man in his 60s who had recovered from COVID-19.

The chain joins TRBV29-1 to TRBJ1-2, with 9 positions matching TRBD1. V lost 6 bases, J lost 8 bases, and 16 bases stayed unmatched. The CDR3 covers 15 residues. Germline loops: CDR1 SQVTM, CDR2 ANQGSEA. CDR3: CSVPRGTGQGYGYTF. The CDR3 DNA follows: TGCAGCGTCCCCCGGGGGACGGGACAGGGCTACGGCTACACCTTC.

V usage is TRBV12-3 or TRBV12-4 and J usage is TRBJ2-1, with a weak D call TRBD2 (5 bases). Trimming shortened V by 2 bases and J by 9 bases, and 11 bases separated the two germline ends. The length of the CDR3 is 13 residues. The CDR3 reads CASSLLSGVEQFF. CDR3 nucleotides: TGTGCCAGCAGTTTACTCTCCGGGGTTGAGCAGTTCTTC.

A single count supports this clone. V is TRBV7-9 and J is TRBJ1-1, with D uncertain. Trimming took off 4 bases at V and 6 bases at J, with 15 bases between the two ends. The CDR3 is made up of 14 amino acids. Germline CDR1 SEHNR, CDR2 FQNEAQ (reference sequence). The CDR3 bases are TGTGCCAGCAGCTACCCTGGGGAGAGCCCTGAAGCTTTCTTT. Amino acids: CASSYPGESPEAFF.

The chain links TRBV4-1 to TRBJ1-3; D is perhaps TRBD1 (5 bases). CDR3 length equals 16 residues. The germline V gene has CDR1 MGHRA and CDR2 YSYEKL. V gave up 2 bases and J gave up 0 bases, with 11 bases separating them. As DNA, the CDR3 is TGCGCCAGCAGCCAAATCAACAGGCTCTCTGGAAACACCATATATTTT. Encoded protein: CASSQINRLSGNTIYF.

The CDR3 nucleotides are TGTGCCAGCAGCCCTTTAGGACTCGGGACCCAGTACTTC. Protein sequence: CASSPLGLGTQYF. The rearrangement uses TRBV13 and TRBJ2-5; TRBD2 might be the D (5 bases). CDR1 and CDR2 from the germline V gene are PRHDT and FYEKMQ (reference sequence). The CDR3 length is 13 residues. Trimming left V 5 bases short and J 7 bases short, with 14 bases between.

The J gene is TRBJ1-2, the V gene TRBV10-3, with D possibly matching TRBD1 (6 bases). V lost 6 bases and J 7 bases, leaving 18 bases between the germline ends. The CDR3 is 14 residues long. Germline V gene lookup returns CDR1 ENHRY and CDR2 SYGVKD. In DNA, the CDR3 is TGTGCCATCAGCGGAACAGGGTCAGGTTCTGGCTACACCTTC. Protein sequence: CAISGTGSGSGYTF.

J is TRBJ1-1 and V is TRBV5-1; TRBD1 matches at 10 bases. J lost 5 bases, V lost 3 bases, and 4 bases had no gene match. This CDR3 contains 14 residues. CDR1 is SGHRS and CDR2 is YFSETQ in the germline V gene. In DNA form, the CDR3 reads TGCGCCAGCAGCTCGACAGGGGGCGAAACTGAAGCTTTCTTT. This gives the protein CASSSTGGETEAFF.

This clone was seen more than once but under ten times. The chain is built from TRBV16 and TRBJ1-4; the match to TRBD1 covers 7 bases. The CDR3 is made up of 15 amino acids. CDR1 is KGHSY, CDR2 FQNENV, per germline. After removal of 4 bases from V and 7 bases from J, the junction contained 9 bases not matched to a gene. CDR3 coding DNA: TGTGCCAGCAGCCTCCTCGGACAGGCTGCTGAAAAACTGTTTTTT. Translation: CASSLLGQAAEKLFF.

This clone was counted between two and nine times. The chain has TRBV12-3 or TRBV12-4 and TRBJ1-1, with D unresolved. Trimming shortened V by 10 bases and J by 4 bases, and 16 bases separated the two germline ends. This CDR3 has 13 amino acids. The CDR3 sequence: CAISLREATEAFF. Written as DNA, the CDR3 is TGTGCCATCTCGTTACGGGAAGCCACTGAAGCTTTCTTT.

The J gene is TRBJ2-7, the V gene TRBV27, with TRBD2 identical over 8 bases. The germline V gene encodes CDR1 MNHEY and CDR2 SMNVEV (reference sequence). The V and J ends lost 4 bases and 7 bases, in that order; junction bases with no gene match: 9. The CDR3 spans 14 residues. The CDR3 here is CASSSELAAGEQYF. CDR3 bases: TGTGCCAGCAGTTCCGAACTAGCGGCGGGGGAGCAGTACTTC.

V gene TRBV11-3 combines with J gene TRBJ2-2; 7 bases match TRBD1. This CDR3 has 14 amino acids. V was pared by 6 bases and J by 6 bases, with 7 bases of the junction left unmatched. Germline-derived CDR1 and CDR2 are SGHNT and YENEEA. The CDR3: CASRPRTGAGELFF. The CDR3 DNA follows: TGTGCCAGCAGGCCGCGTACAGGGGCCGGGGAGCTGTTTTTT. The full variable domain, with the rest looked up from reference TRBV11-3 and TRBJ2-2, is EAGVVQSPRYKIIEKKQPVAFWCNPISGHNTLYWYLQNLGQGPELLIRYENEEAVDDSQLPKDRFSAERLKGVDSTLKIQPAELGDSAVYLCASRPRTGAGELFFGEGSRLTVL.

The chain recombines TRBV5-4 with TRBJ2-2; D ambiguous. V lost 6 bases and J 7 bases, leaving 10 bases between the germline ends. The CDR3 is 12 amino acids. From germline, CDR1 is SGHNT and CDR2 YYREEE (reference sequence). The CDR3 DNA is TGTGCCAGCACGCTAATCGGCGGGGAGCTGTTTTTT. Translated: CASTLIGGELFF.

The gene calls are TRBV5-1 and TRBJ2-1, with TRBD2 matching over 8 bases. Germline CDR1 reads SGHRS; CDR2 reads YFSETQ. CDR3 length: 16 residues. V was pared by 4 bases and J by 4 bases, with 10 bases of the junction left unmatched. The CDR3 DNA reads TGCGCCAGCAGCCCTCATGGGGCGGGGGGTTACAATGAGCAGTTCTTC. It yields the protein CASSPHGAGGYNEQFF.

CDR3 protein: CASSPPSLGGREAFF. DNA of the CDR3: TGTGCCAGCTCACCACCATCACTCGGGGGGCGTGAAGCTTTCTTT. V gene TRBV18 combines with J gene TRBJ1-1, with D tentatively TRBD1 (6 bases). Germline V gene lookup returns CDR1 KGHSH and CDR2 LQKENI. Deletions cut 0 bases from V and 7 bases from J, with 15 bases between. The CDR3 length is 15 residues.

This sequence joins TRBV2 and TRBJ1-1; weak D call: TRBD1 (5 bases). Germline values: CDR1 SNHLY, CDR2 FYNNEI. The CDR3 runs to 16 residues. The V end lost 4 bases, the J end lost 0 bases, and 15 bases lay between the germline ends. Written as DNA, the CDR3 is TGTGCCAGCAGTGCGAACAGGAGACACATGAACACTGAAGCTTTCTTT. Translated, it gives CASSANRRHMNTEAFF.

The chain employs TRBV30 and TRBJ2-3; D is undetermined. The V and J ends lost 2 bases and 4 bases respectively, with 4 bases between them. Germline V gene sequence: CDR1 GTSNPN, CDR2 SVGIG (reference sequence). This CDR3 comprises 11 residues. CDR3 coding DNA: TGTGCCTGGAGTATCGCAGATACGCAGTATTTT. Its translation is CAWSIADTQYF.

The rearrangement links TRBV5-1 to TRBJ1-5; 9 bases line up with TRBD1. Germline V lookup: CDR1 SGHRS, CDR2 YFSETQ. V dropped 0 bases and J dropped 4; count of bases not matched to a gene: 2. The CDR3 contains 15 residues. CDR3 region: CASSLGTGVNQPQHF. DNA for the CDR3: TGCGCCAGCAGCTTGGGGACAGGGGTTAATCAGCCCCAGCATTTT.

Comment on this clone: Within the sample, other DNA sequences also encode this same CDR3. The rearrangement joins TRBV13 to TRBJ1-1, with D perhaps matching TRBD1 (6 bases). The germline V gene encodes CDR1 PRHDT and CDR2 FYEKMQ (reference sequence). The CDR3 is 14 residues long. Trimming shortened V by 4 bases and J by 4 bases, and 13 bases separated the two germline ends. CDR3: CASSSQGRGTEAFF. The CDR3 coding sequence is TGTGCCAGCAGCTCACAAGGCAGGGGCACTGAAGCTTTCTTT.

This clone was detected only a few times. The rearrangement links TRBV15 to TRBJ2-2; possible D gene TRBD1, 6 bases. Germline lookup yields CDR1 LNHNV and CDR2 YYDKDF (reference sequence). This CDR3 is built from 17 residues. Trimming removed 3 bases from V and 0 bases from J, with 14 bases in between. The CDR3 protein is CATSSHLRGSNTGELFF. CDR3 sequence (DNA): TGTGCCACCAGCAGCCATCTTAGGGGGTCGAACACCGGGGAGCTGTTTTTT.

The rearrangement uses TRBV2 and TRBJ1-4; no clear D gene. There are 16 residues in the CDR3. With 0 bases removed from V and 7 bases from J, the gap between germline ends came to 15 bases. Germline V CDR1 and CDR2: SNHLY, FYNNEI. The CDR3 DNA is TGTGCCAGCAGTGAAGCGCCATCCGGGGATCGTGAAAAACTGTTTTTT. Amino acid sequence: CASSEAPSGDREKLFF. Looking up the rest from reference TRBV2 and TRBJ1-4 gives the full variable domain: EPEVTQTPSHQVTQMGQEVILRCVPISNHLYFYWYRQILGQKVEFLVSFYNNEISEKSEIFDDQFSVERPDGSNFTLKIRSTKLEDSAMYFCASSEAPSGDREKLFFGSGTQLSVL.

In DNA, the CDR3 is TGTGCCAGCGCCGGGACAGGGACCTACGAGCAGTACTTC. It specifies CASAGTGTYEQYF. The chain links TRBV2 to TRBJ2-7, with 9 bases that match TRBD1. The CDR3 loop spans 13 amino acids. V shed 8 bases, J shed 2 bases, and the junction held 4 bases outside the gene matches. Looked up from germline, CDR1 is SNHLY and CDR2 is FYNNEI.

The genes are TRBV9 and TRBJ1-3; possibly TRBD1 for D (5 bases). The germline V gene encodes CDR1 SGDLS and CDR2 YYNGEE. This CDR3 has 14 amino acids. V dropped 3 bases and J dropped 4 bases, with 11 bases sitting between them. In nucleotides, the CDR3 is TGTGCCAGCAGCGGCAGGGTTTCAGGAAACACCATATATTTT. Its protein is CASSGRVSGNTIYF. Based on the CDR3 plus reference TRBV9 and TRBJ1-3, the full variable domain is DSGVTQTPKHLITATGQRVTLRCSPRSGDLSVYWYQQSLDQGLQFLIQYYNGEERAKGNILERFSAQQFPDLHSELNLSSLELGDSALYFCASSGRVSGNTIYFGEGSWLTVV.

The chain is built from TRBV6-5 and TRBJ2-7, with 8 bases that match TRBD2. This CDR3 contains 14 residues. Germline V CDR1 and CDR2: MNHEY, SVGAGI. J lost 2 bases, V lost 2 bases, and 2 bases had no gene match. CDR3 DNA: TGTGCCAGCAGTTACGGTAGCGGGACCTACGAGCAGTACTTC. Encoded protein: CASSYGSGTYEQYF.

The V and J genes are TRBV2 and TRBJ2-3; no firm D call. Trimming removed 5 bases from V and 0 bases from J, with 9 bases in between. The CDR3 is 14 amino acids. Germline assignment: CDR1 SNHLY and CDR2 FYNNEI. CDR3 in DNA: TGTGCCAGCAGTCAGTTCTCTAGCACAGATACGCAGTATTTT. As protein: CASSQFSSTDTQYF. The full variable domain, rest sourced from reference TRBV2 and TRBJ2-3, is EPEVTQTPSHQVTQMGQEVILRCVPISNHLYFYWYRQILGQKVEFLVSFYNNEISEKSEIFDDQFSVERPDGSNFTLKIRSTKLEDSAMYFCASSQFSSTDTQYFGPGTRLTVL.

V usage is TRBV27 and J usage is TRBJ1-4; a possible D gene is TRBD1 (5 bases). The CDR3 runs to 14 residues. Germline V gene sequence: CDR1 MNHEY, CDR2 SMNVEV (reference sequence). V lost 1 base to trimming and J lost 8 bases, with 11 bases between them. CDR3 in DNA: TGTGCCAGCAGTTTATTGCAGGGCGGCGAAAAACTGTTTTTT. This translates into CASSLLQGGEKLFF.

This clone was picked up one time. This chain links TRBV9 with TRBJ2-3, with TRBD2 matching 8 bases. Germline CDR1 reads SGDLS; CDR2 reads YYNGEE. The CDR3 sequence is 16 residues long. V shed 4 bases and J 1 base; nucleotides not matched to a gene: 8. CDR3 loop: CASSPPGLGGTDTQYF. DNA for the CDR3: TGTGCCAGCAGCCCGCCGGGACTAGGGGGCACAGATACGCAGTATTTT. Variable domain in full (rest from reference TRBV9 and TRBJ2-3): DSGVTQTPKHLITATGQRVTLRCSPRSGDLSVYWYQQSLDQGLQFLIQYYNGEERAKGNILERFSAQQFPDLHSELNLSSLELGDSALYFCASSPPGLGGTDTQYFGPGTRLTVL.

The chain uses TRBV7-6 and TRBJ1-3; 8 nucleotides agree with TRBD1. Unmatched junction bases numbered 12, after V lost 5 bases and J lost 0 bases. This CDR3 contains 18 residues. The germline V gene encodes CDR1 SGHVS and CDR2 FNYEAQ. As DNA, the CDR3 is TGTGCCAGCAGCAGAGACAGGGGCGGAATGACCTCTGGAAACACCATATATTTT. This sequence encodes CASSRDRGGMTSGNTIYF.

The chain uses TRBV11-3 and TRBJ1-1; D call uncertain. V was shortened by 2 bases and J by 2 bases, with 9 bases between the two germline ends. CDR1 is SGHNT, CDR2 YENEEA, per germline. The CDR3 length is 14 residues. CDR3 coding DNA: TGTGCCAGCAGCTTATACGAGGGAAACACTGAAGCTTTCTTT. As protein: CASSLYEGNTEAFF.